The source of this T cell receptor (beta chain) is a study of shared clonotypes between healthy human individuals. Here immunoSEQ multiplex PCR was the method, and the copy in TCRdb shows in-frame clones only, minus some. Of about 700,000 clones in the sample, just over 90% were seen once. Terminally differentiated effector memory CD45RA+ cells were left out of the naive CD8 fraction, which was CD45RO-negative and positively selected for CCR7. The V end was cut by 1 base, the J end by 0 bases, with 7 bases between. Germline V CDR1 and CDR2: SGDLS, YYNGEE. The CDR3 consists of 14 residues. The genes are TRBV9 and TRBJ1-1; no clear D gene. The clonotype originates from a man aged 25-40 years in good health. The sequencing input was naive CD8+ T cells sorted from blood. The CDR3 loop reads CASSVNSLNTEAFF. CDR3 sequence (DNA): TGTGCCAGCAGCGTAAACAGCTTGAACACTGAAGCTTTCTTT.